Included here is one T cell receptor (beta chain) sequence, with context. The data belong to a study of blood T cell repertoires in COVID-19. Clones were read by immunoSEQ multiplex PCR, and TCRdb kept only the in-frame ones, dropping some. Seen here are under 55,000 clones, almost 85% observed once, and the top ten hold 11% to 15%. The TCR comes from a human donor in a cohort sampled during active COVID-19. Sequenced sample: peripheral blood.

CDR3 DNA: TGTGCCAGCATGAAGGGACAAAACACCGGGGAGCTGTTTTTT. Its protein is CASMKGQNTGELFF. The V and J genes are TRBV3-1 (or the pseudogene TRBV3-2) and TRBJ2-2; perhaps TRBD1 as D (6 bases). V shed 7 bases and J shed 2 bases, with 11 bases lying between them. CDR3 length equals 14 residues. Germline loops: CDR1 LGHDT, CDR2 YNNKEL (reference sequence).